Listed here is a single T cell receptor (beta chain). As yet, its antigen is unknown. The sample is drawn from a study of OX40 agonist ivuxolimab in advanced cancers. Study information: Age averaged about 60 years (range roughly 23 to 85), and about 86% were male.

Study results and limitations: At 0.1-3.0 mg/kg, partial responders had clonal expansion among the lowest observed.

Assay: immunoSEQ multiplex PCR; the TCRdb copy retains only in-frame clones and omits some. The sample records around 99,000 clones, almost 90% being singletons. Germline loops: CDR1 MNHNS, CDR2 SASEGT. This CDR3 has 16 amino acids. Trimming took off 2 bases at V and 6 bases at J, with 17 bases between the two ends. The J gene is TRBJ2-1, the V gene TRBV6-1; no firm D call. The sequencing here drew on CD4+ or CD8+ T cells sorted from blood, taken in a trial of the OX40 agonist ivuxolimab. This sequence was found in an adult with an advanced solid tumor such as melanoma, head and neck, liver or kidney cancer. For the CDR3, the DNA is TGTGCCAGCAGTGAATTCCCCCTAGGAAGAGGCAATGAGCAGTTCTTC. It yields the protein CASSEFPLGRGNEQFF.